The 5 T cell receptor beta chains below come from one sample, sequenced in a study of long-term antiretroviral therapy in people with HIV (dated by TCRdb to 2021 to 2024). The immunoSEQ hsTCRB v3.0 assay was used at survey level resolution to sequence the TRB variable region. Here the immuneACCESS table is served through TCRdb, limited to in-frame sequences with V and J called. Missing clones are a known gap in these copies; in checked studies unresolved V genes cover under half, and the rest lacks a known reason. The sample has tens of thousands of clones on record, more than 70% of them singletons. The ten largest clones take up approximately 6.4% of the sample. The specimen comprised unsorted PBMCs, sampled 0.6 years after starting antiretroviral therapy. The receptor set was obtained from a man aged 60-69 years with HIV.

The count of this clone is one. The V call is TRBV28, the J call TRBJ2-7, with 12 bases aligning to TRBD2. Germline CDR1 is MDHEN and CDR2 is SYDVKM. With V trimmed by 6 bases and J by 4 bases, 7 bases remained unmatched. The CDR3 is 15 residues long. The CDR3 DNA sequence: TGTGCCAGCAGGCGTCCCGGGACTAGCGGGTACGAGCAGTACTTC. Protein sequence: CASRRPGTSGYEQYF.

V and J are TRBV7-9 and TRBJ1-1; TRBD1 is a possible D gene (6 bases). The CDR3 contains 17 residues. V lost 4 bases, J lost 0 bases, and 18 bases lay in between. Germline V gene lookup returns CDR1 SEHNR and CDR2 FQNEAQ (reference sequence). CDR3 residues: CASSWTASLEMNTEAFF. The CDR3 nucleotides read TGTGCCAGCAGCTGGACAGCTAGTCTAGAAATGAACACTGAAGCTTTCTTT.

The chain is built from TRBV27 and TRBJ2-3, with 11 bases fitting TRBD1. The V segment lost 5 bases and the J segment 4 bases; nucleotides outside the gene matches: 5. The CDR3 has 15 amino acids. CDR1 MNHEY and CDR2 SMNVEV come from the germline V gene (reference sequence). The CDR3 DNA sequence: TGTGCCAGCAGTCCCCCGGGACAGGGGGCAGATACGCAGTATTTT. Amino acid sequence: CASSPPGQGADTQYF.

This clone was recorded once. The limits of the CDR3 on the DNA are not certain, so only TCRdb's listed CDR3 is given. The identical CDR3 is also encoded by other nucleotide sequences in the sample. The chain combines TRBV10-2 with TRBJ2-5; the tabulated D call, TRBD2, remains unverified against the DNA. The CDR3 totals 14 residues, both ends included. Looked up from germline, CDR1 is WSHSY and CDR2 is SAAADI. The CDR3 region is CASSSSTSFQTQYF.

The CDR3 DNA sequence: TGTGCCAGCACCAAAGGGGACGGAGCCTACGAGCAGTACTTC. The encoded protein is CASTKGDGAYEQYF. This chain uses TRBV27 with TRBJ2-7; D may correspond to TRBD1 or TRBD2 (5 bases each). The CDR3 has 14 amino acids. V was trimmed by 7 bases and J by 2 bases, leaving 15 bases between them. Looked up from germline, CDR1 is MNHEY and CDR2 is SMNVEV (reference sequence).